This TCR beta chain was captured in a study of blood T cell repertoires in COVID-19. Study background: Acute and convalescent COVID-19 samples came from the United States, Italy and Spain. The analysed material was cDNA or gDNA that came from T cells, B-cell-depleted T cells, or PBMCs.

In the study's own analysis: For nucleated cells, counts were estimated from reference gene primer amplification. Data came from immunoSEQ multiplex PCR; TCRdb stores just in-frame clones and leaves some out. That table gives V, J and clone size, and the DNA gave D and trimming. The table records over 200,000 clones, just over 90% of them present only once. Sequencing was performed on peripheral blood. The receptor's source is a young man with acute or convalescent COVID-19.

In nucleotides, the CDR3 is TGTGCCAGCAGCCAAGAAAGTACAAGGACTAGCGGGAGGGCCCGGTCCTACGAGCAGTACTTC. Its protein is CASSQESTRTSGRARSYEQYF. V is TRBV3-1 (or the pseudogene TRBV3-2) and J is TRBJ2-7; 15 nucleotides line up with TRBD2. This CDR3 has 21 amino acids. Germline CDR1 LGHDT, CDR2 YNNKEL (reference sequence). V was pared by 0 bases and J by 1 base, with 13 bases of the junction left unmatched.